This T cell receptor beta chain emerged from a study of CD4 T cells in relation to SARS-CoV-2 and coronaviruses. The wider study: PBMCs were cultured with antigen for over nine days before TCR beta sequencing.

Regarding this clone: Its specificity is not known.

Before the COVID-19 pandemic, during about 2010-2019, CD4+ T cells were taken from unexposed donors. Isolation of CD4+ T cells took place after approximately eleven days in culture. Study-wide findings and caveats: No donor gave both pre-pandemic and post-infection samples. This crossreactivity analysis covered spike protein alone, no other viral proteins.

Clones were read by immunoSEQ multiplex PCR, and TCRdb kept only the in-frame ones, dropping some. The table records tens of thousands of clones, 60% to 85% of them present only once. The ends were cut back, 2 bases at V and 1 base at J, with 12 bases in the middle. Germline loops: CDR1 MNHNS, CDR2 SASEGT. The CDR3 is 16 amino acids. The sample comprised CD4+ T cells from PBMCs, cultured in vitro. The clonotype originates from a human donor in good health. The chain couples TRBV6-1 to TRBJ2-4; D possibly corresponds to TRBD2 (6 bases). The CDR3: CASSEMGGVAKNIQYF. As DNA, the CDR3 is TGTGCCAGCAGTGAAATGGGCGGGGTGGCCAAAAACATTCAGTACTTC.